Listed here are 21 T cell receptor beta chains from one sample, sequenced in a study of OX40 agonist ivuxolimab in advanced cancers. Profiled with immunoSEQ multiplex PCR; TCRdb holds only in-frame clones, not every one. The table lists fewer than 65,000 clones, 86% of them singletons. The material sequenced was CD4+ or CD8+ T cells sorted from blood, taken in a trial of the OX40 agonist ivuxolimab. Source of these receptors: an adult with an advanced solid tumor such as melanoma, head and neck, liver or kidney cancer.

This clone was recorded once. J is TRBJ2-5 and V is TRBV7-9, with no clear D. This CDR3 has 12 residues. Per the germline V gene, CDR1 is SEHNR and CDR2 is FQNEAQ (reference sequence). Trimming took off 5 bases at V and 2 bases at J, with 6 bases between the two ends. The CDR3, as DNA: TGTGCCAGCAGCCACAGACAAGAGACCCAGTACTTC. Amino acids: CASSHRQETQYF.

The chain couples TRBV5-8 to TRBJ2-5; 14 positions agree with TRBD2. The germline V gene has CDR1 SGHTS and CDR2 YDEGEE. The CDR3 runs 18 residues. J was trimmed by 1 base and V by 4 bases; bases with no gene match: 9. The CDR3 DNA reads TGTGCCAGCAGCCCTGGGACTAGCGGGAGTTTAGCCCAAGAGACCCAGTACTTC. It yields the protein CASSPGTSGSLAQETQYF.

V and J are TRBV5-5 and TRBJ1-2; D may be TRBD1 (6 bases). This CDR3 is 13 amino acids long. Per the germline V gene, CDR1 is SGHKS and CDR2 is YYEKEE (reference sequence). V was pared by 2 bases and J by 4 bases, with 9 bases between. The CDR3 is CASSLRDIYGYTF. The CDR3 coding sequence is TGTGCCAGCAGCTTACGGGACATCTATGGCTACACCTTC.

The chain has TRBV28 and TRBJ2-7; D uncertain. Germline CDR1 reads MDHEN; CDR2 reads SYDVKM. Trimming stripped 6 bases from V and 6 bases from J, with 18 bases between. The CDR3 covers 14 residues. The CDR3 sequence: CASSPGFRSGEQYF. Written as DNA, the CDR3 is TGTGCCAGCAGCCCGGGCTTTCGGTCCGGCGAGCAGTACTTC.

This sequence joins TRBV14 and TRBJ1-1, with D perhaps TRBD1 (6 bases). CDR1 and CDR2 (germline): SGHDN, FVKESK. The CDR3 is made up of 16 amino acids. V was trimmed by 1 base and J by 5 bases, leaving 17 bases between them. As DNA, the CDR3 is TGTGCCAGCAGCCAAGTAGCGGGGGCGGTGGGAACTGAAGCTTTCTTT. As protein: CASSQVAGAVGTEAFF.

V and J are TRBV5-8 and TRBJ2-5; 7 nucleotides line up with TRBD1. V gave up 2 bases and J gave up 1 base; unmatched junction bases: 2. Germline CDR1 and CDR2: SGHTS and YDEGEE. The CDR3 runs to 14 residues. Here the CDR3 DNA reads TGTGCCAGCAGCTTTACAGGGGTCCAAGAGACCCAGTACTTC. It codes for CASSFTGVQETQYF.

The V gene is TRBV18, the J gene TRBJ2-5; possible D gene TRBD2, 6 bases. The CDR3 is 11 amino acids. V dropped 2 bases and J dropped 9 bases, with 7 bases sitting between them. CDR1 and CDR2 from the germline V gene are KGHSH and LQKENI. CDR3 sequence: CASSPGEAQYF. The CDR3 nucleotides are TGTGCCAGCTCACCAGGGGAGGCCCAGTACTTC.

The chain uses TRBV5-5 and TRBJ2-7; TRBD1 is a possible D gene (5 bases). Germline V gives CDR1 SGHKS, CDR2 YYEKEE (reference sequence). V gave up 0 bases and J gave up 3 bases, with 10 bases separating them. There are 14 residues in the CDR3. The CDR3 region has the DNA TGTGCCAGCAGCTTGGCCCCAGGGAACTACGAGCAGTACTTC. Protein product: CASSLAPGNYEQYF.

V usage is TRBV9 and J usage is TRBJ2-5, with TRBD1 matching 12 bases. This CDR3 comprises 16 residues. J gave up 5 bases and V 0 bases, and 5 bases lay outside the gene matches. Germline V gene sequence: CDR1 SGDLS, CDR2 YYNGEE. The CDR3 coding sequence is TGTGCCAGCAGCGTAGCTGGGACAGGGGGCTTGGAGACCCAGTACTTC. It codes for CASSVAGTGGLETQYF.

This chain links TRBV10-3 with TRBJ1-2; TRBD1 is a possible D gene (6 bases). CDR1 ENHRY and CDR2 SYGVKD come from the germline V gene. This CDR3 has 12 amino acids. V dropped 4 bases and J dropped 7 bases, with 10 bases sitting between them. In DNA, the CDR3 is TGTGCCATCAGTGGGGGGGGCCTTGGCTACACCTTC. Amino acids: CAISGGGLGYTF.

This chain links TRBV15 with TRBJ2-5, with D uncertain. The CDR3 has 15 residues. Germline lookup yields CDR1 LNHNV and CDR2 YYDKDF (reference sequence). V was cut by 5 bases and J by 2 bases, with 15 bases left in between. The CDR3 nucleotides are TGTGCCACCAGCGGAAGAGTTGGCGGTCAAGAGACCCAGTACTTC. It yields the protein CATSGRVGGQETQYF.

The gene calls are TRBV6-5 and TRBJ2-3; 10 positions match TRBD2. V lost 5 bases to trimming and J lost 3 bases; unmatched junction nucleotides: 2. CDR1 is MNHEY, CDR2 SVGAGI, per germline. The length of the CDR3 is 14 residues. CDR3 region: CASSQLAGTDTQYF. CDR3 nucleotides: TGTGCCAGCAGTCAACTAGCGGGAACAGATACGCAGTATTTT.

The J gene is TRBJ2-7, the V gene TRBV11-2; TRBD2 aligns across 7 bases. CDR3 length equals 17 residues. CDR1 SGHAT and CDR2 FQNNGV come from the germline V gene. Losses at the gene ends were 5 bases for V and 3 bases for J; bases not matched to a gene: 16. The CDR3 sequence: CASSDPGGKGNGYEQYF. The CDR3 region has the DNA TGTGCCAGCAGCGACCCCGGGGGGAAGGGAAATGGCTACGAGCAGTACTTC.

This chain joins TRBV28 and TRBJ1-5; 10 positions match TRBD1. J lost 6 bases, V lost 6 bases, and 8 bases had no gene match. Per the germline V gene, CDR1 is MDHEN and CDR2 is SYDVKM. The CDR3 sequence is 15 residues long. CDR3 residues: CASRHRDRGFQPQHF. The CDR3 coding sequence is TGTGCCAGCAGACATCGGGACAGGGGATTTCAGCCCCAGCATTTT.

The chain couples TRBV7-9 to TRBJ2-2; 11 bases match TRBD2. Germline values: CDR1 SEHNR, CDR2 FQNEAQ (reference sequence). Unmatched junction bases numbered 6, after V lost 5 bases and J lost 4 bases. The CDR3 extends over 16 amino acids. CDR3 loop: CASSKLAGETTGELFF. DNA of the CDR3: TGTGCCAGCAGCAAACTAGCGGGAGAGACCACCGGGGAGCTGTTTTTT. Drawing the rest from reference TRBV7-9 and TRBJ2-2, the complete variable domain is DTGVSQNPRHKITKRGQNVTFRCDPISEHNRLYWYRQTLGQGPEFLTYFQNEAQLEKSRLLSDRFSAERPKGSFSTLEIQRTEQGDSAMYLCASSKLAGETTGELFFGEGSRLTVL.

The chain employs TRBV5-1 and TRBJ1-1; unclear D gene. This CDR3 has 14 residues. V was pared by 7 bases and J by 4 bases, with 17 bases between. CDR1 and CDR2 (germline): SGHRS, YFSETQ. This CDR3 reads CASGPNPSSTEAFF. For the CDR3, the DNA is TGCGCCAGCGGCCCGAACCCGAGTAGCACTGAAGCTTTCTTT.

This sequence joins TRBV6-5 and TRBJ1-4; TRBD1 might be the D (6 bases). Germline-derived CDR1 and CDR2 are MNHEY and SVGAGI. CDR3 length equals 16 residues. Trimming cost V 0 bases and J 8 bases, with 16 bases left between them. CDR3 residues: CASSYSSADGQEKLFF. The CDR3 DNA sequence: TGTGCCAGCAGTTACTCTTCGGCGGACGGACAGGAAAAACTGTTTTTT.

The rearrangement uses TRBV27 and TRBJ2-7, with D perhaps matching TRBD2 (6 bases). The CDR3 has 14 residues. Looked up from germline, CDR1 is MNHEY and CDR2 is SMNVEV (reference sequence). V lost 7 bases to trimming and J lost 4 bases, with 17 bases between them. CDR3 amino acids: CASTRTGDGYEQYF. CDR3 bases: TGTGCCAGCACGAGAACGGGAGATGGTTACGAGCAGTACTTC.

This chain uses TRBV5-4 with TRBJ2-3; 9 bases are a match to TRBD2. The CDR3 has 16 amino acids. J was trimmed by 0 bases and V by 1 base; bases with no gene match: 3. CDR1 SGHNT and CDR2 YYREEE come from the germline V gene (reference sequence). The CDR3 protein is CASSLSGRLSTDTQYF. CDR3 sequence (DNA): TGTGCCAGCAGCTTGAGCGGGAGGCTGAGCACAGATACGCAGTATTTT.

The rearrangement links TRBV6-5 to TRBJ1-4; no clear D gene. The ends were cut back, 7 bases at V and 0 bases at J, with 9 bases in the middle. The CDR3 runs 14 residues. Germline V gene sequence: CDR1 MNHEY, CDR2 SVGAGI. CDR3 in DNA: TGTGCCAGCACGGCAGTTGCAACTAATGAAAAACTGTTTTTT. Its protein product is CASTAVATNEKLFF.

The chain couples TRBV19 to TRBJ2-6; unclear D gene. V lost 10 bases, J lost 1 base, and 14 bases lay in between. Germline CDR1 is LNHDA and CDR2 is SQIVND (reference sequence). This CDR3 is 15 amino acids long. The DNA for the CDR3 is TGTGCCACCTCGGTTACAAATTCTGGGGCCAACGTCCTGACTTTC. Amino acids: CATSVTNSGANVLTF.